Detailed here is one T cell receptor (beta chain). This clone was picked up a small number of times. Its antigen specificity is not known. The record has no base qualities; no much larger clone is one base away. This sample was included in a study of cytomegalovirus exposure and HLA in healthy donors (dated by TCRdb to the late 2010s). Notes on the research overall: An earlier analysis of some 620 of the donors reported about 260 Gb of sequence data and 117 million unique TCR beta sequences obtained from roughly 170 million T cells. Roughly 300 gigabases of sequencing data and 91 million or so unique TCR sequences made up an early release that covered 500 to 650 HLA-typed donors. A later genetic analysis used genome-wide SNP genotypes for about 60% of the 666 donors, treating that subset as a discovery cohort. In addition to the first cohort of 650 to 800 subjects, a separate validation cohort of approximately 120 different subjects was used. An earlier analysis of 500 to 750 of the donors applied high-throughput TCR beta sequencing to assess whether each TCR beta V gene segment acted as functional or pseudogenic. Of the 350 to 450 genotyped donors, roughly 85% fell in the genetic ancestry cluster associated with self-reported Caucasian donors. Donor age, sex, ethnicity and CMV serostatus were compiled alongside the repertoire data. Typing coverage differed by locus: A, B, C, DRB1 and DQB1 were typed in roughly 620-640 donors, DQA1 in about 560, DPA1 in 600 to 610, and DPB1 in around 490. All discovery cohort repertoires had been generated on a single sequencing platform. A later analysis re-examined previously published TCR beta repertoires from about 700 donors and added high-resolution HLA genotyping to investigate patterns of TCR occurrence. Using immunosequencing, the study profiled T cell repertoires from fewer than 700 subjects and related those repertoires to cytomegalovirus serostatus. Roughly five DR-DQ haplotypes were handled as single units for association and clustering, since linkage in the cohort was strong. The study aimed to test whether cataloging public T cell receptors could reveal signatures of past pathogen exposure. To predict cytomegalovirus infection status, the study combined high-throughput TCR immunosequencing, statistical association of individual TCRs with disease status, and machine learning. Among some 410 genotyped donors of the cohort, an average of around 250,000 unique TCR beta nucleotide sequences was sequenced per donor, of which roughly 18% were non-productive. In the later analysis, no new phenotypic data were used to find candidate immune exposures; instead, reliance was placed on TCR beta sequences and their occurrence across donors. Both class I and class II loci were covered by HLA typing, at four-digit resolution.

V has 0 bases trimmed and J has 8 bases trimmed; junction bases matching no gene number 7. As encoded in the germline V gene (reference sequence), CDR1 is LNHNV while CDR2 is YYDKDF. Its CDR3 holds 16 amino acids, cysteine through phenylalanine. Only the CDR3 part of the read is kept: 48 bases, read in frame from the first base. Libraries came from the immunoSEQ multiplex PCR assay. For the multiplex PCR, a mixture combining 60 forward primers for TCR Vbeta segments and 13 reverse primers for TCR Jbeta segments was used. A multiplex PCR assay on genomic DNA amplified the CDR3 region of rearranged TCR beta genes. Amplified TCR beta libraries were sequenced as 87-base-pair reads on the Illumina HiSeq System. On the authors' methods: A later analysis tallied around 80 million unique TCR beta chains across the 666 repertoires, and about 12 million of those chains were shared by two or more donors. Raw reads were error-corrected and collapsed into unique sequences with a nearest-neighbor algorithm that merged closely related sequences to remove PCR and sequencing errors. V, D and J gene segments were assigned by aligning CDR3 sequences to IMGT reference sequences. For a sequence to be retained, at least a six-nucleotide match to both a V gene segment and a J gene segment was required. A rearrangement counted as productive if the CDR3 had no stop codons and remained in frame with V and J, and every other rearrangement counted as non-productive. CDR3 was defined according to IMGT convention as the region running from the second conserved V-encoded cysteine to the conserved J-encoded phenylalanine. The earlier analysis of about 590 of the donors excluded sequences that lacked an unambiguous match to a single V gene segment. An earlier analysis of roughly 590 of the donors called V segments functional above 56.7% productive rearrangements and segregating when the between-donor standard deviation exceeded 5%. To diagnose cytomegalovirus status from the catalog of TCR beta chain sequences, a statistical classification framework was built. A later analysis assigned V and J genes by comparing TCR nucleotide sequences with IMGT/GENE-DB human TR gene sequences. Using the TCRdist pipeline, a later analysis assigned CDR3 sequences along with most-parsimonious VDJ recombination scenarios. A later analysis defined each TCR beta chain by its CDR3 amino acid sequence plus V-gene family, and excluded reads lacking a unique V-gene family. A later analysis removed 450 to 600 highly shared, low-generation-probability nucleotide sequences to deal with suspected cross-contamination and a sequencing artifact. In a later analysis, a clonal expansion index for each public chain was calculated from normalized within-repertoire ranks of inferred template counts. A later analysis computed generation probabilities with a VDJ recombination model fitted to out-of-frame rearrangements, and checked the results against IGoR. In a later analysis, TCR-TCR, TCR-HLA and TCR-CMV co-occurrence was scored with hypergeometric tests, and a repertoire-size bias correction was applied to TCR pairs. A later analysis estimated false discovery rates by permuting HLA or CMV assignments 20 times. In a later analysis, co-occurring TCRs were grouped using DBSCAN, and TCRdist sequence similarity was added for clustering within HLA-allele-positive subsets. Repertoires with fewer than 30,000 or more than 120,000 public chains were left out of co-occurrence clustering, as were a handful of repertoires with anomalous nucleotide sharing. The immuneACCESS repertoire file appears here via TCRdb, limited to in-frame rearrangements. These files lack a portion of the clones; in checked studies, under half of the deficit traces to unresolved V genes, and the cause of the others is not known. That table is the source of V, J and clone size, and D and trimming were worked out from the DNA. In this sample the table shows about 140,000 clones, around 80% of which occur a single time. Jointly, the top ten make up over 1.5% of the sample.

On the study overall, not on this receptor specifically: It was suggested by the authors that the approach could potentially be generalized to other disease states and immunological phenotypes. Only TCR beta chains were sequenced in this cohort, and the absence of alpha or paired-chain data limited detectable features. Specific HLA alleles were associated with 15,000 to 20,000 TCR beta sequences at a false discovery rate of 0.05 in a later analysis. A further reported finding was that TCR beta sequences accurately predicted the HLA-A and HLA-B alleles for most subjects in the first cohort. In a later analysis, the rate of TCR association differed among HLA loci, with DRB1 alleles having the most associated TCRs and HLA-C alleles having the fewest. In a later genetic analysis, fewer N-insertions in productive TCRs were reported among donors in an Asian-associated ancestry cluster than the roughly 700-donor mean. Presence/absence analyses assumed roughly uniform sequencing depth across donors, an assumption that may not hold. A cluster of highly shared sequence variants was judged likely to be a technical artifact of the sequencing pipeline. V-gene and J-gene trimming of TCR beta chains was associated with a missense DCLRE1C variant in a later genetic analysis, and the association was replicated in an independent cohort. An earlier analysis of approximately 600 of the donors showed that most TCR beta V segments appeared in productive rearrangements either about 87% or about 30% of the time, which broadly matched IMGT annotations. In a later analysis, several top co-occurrence clusters were reported to appear linked to parvovirus B19, influenza, CMV and Epstein-Barr virus. Because the 87-base-pair reads could not distinguish some IMGT-functional V segments, including TRBV6-2 and TRBV6-3, those segments were excluded. In the study, around 150 TCR beta chains were listed as associated with cytomegalovirus. Compared with equally common non-associated chains, HLA-associated TCR beta chains in a later analysis were more clonally expanded and had lower generation probabilities. Linkage disequilibrium might explain the correlated functional status among segregating V segments, but an unknown experimental factor could not be ruled out. Because counts were too low, roughly 18 rarely observed V segments, including chromosome 9 orphons, were left out of the earlier analysis of 587 of the donors. Because HLA typing was unavailable for some donors at each locus, only the typed subset was used in association tests. Strong co-occurrence of HLA alleles, especially DR and DQ, made assigning TCR associations to individual alleles difficult. Three of the identified cytomegalovirus-associated TCR beta chains were confirmed in vitro to be specific for cytomegalovirus antigens. Most TCR sequences were seen in very few donors, while some public TCRs were found in many individuals. Cytomegalovirus status was reported to be diagnosed by the classifier with high specificity and sensitivity in both the original and validation cohorts. Immune exposure information for the cohort was limited to CMV serostatus. According to a later analysis, most CMV-associated TCR beta chains appeared to be HLA-restricted, and the HLA associations seemed to be driven largely by CMV exposure.

The cohort comprised some 700 healthy bone marrow donors. At the time of sampling, all cohort members were nominally healthy, though unrecorded immune exposures were likely present. The donor was CMV seronegative and belonged to the group of over 300 seronegative cohort members. A peripheral blood sample was collected from each donor, and TCR beta sequencing was performed on peripheral blood mononuclear cells. The Qiagen DNeasy Blood Extraction Kit was used to extract genomic DNA from the blood cell samples. The receptor was isolated from a man aged 35 to 55 in good health and CMV-seronegative. The chain is made from TRBV15 and TRBJ2-1, with 10 bases in between that match TRBD1. Input material: PBMCs. The CDR3 protein is CATSRDVGTGVYEQFF. The DNA reads TGTGCCACCAGCAGAGACGTCGGGACAGGGGTGTATGAGCAGTTCTTC.